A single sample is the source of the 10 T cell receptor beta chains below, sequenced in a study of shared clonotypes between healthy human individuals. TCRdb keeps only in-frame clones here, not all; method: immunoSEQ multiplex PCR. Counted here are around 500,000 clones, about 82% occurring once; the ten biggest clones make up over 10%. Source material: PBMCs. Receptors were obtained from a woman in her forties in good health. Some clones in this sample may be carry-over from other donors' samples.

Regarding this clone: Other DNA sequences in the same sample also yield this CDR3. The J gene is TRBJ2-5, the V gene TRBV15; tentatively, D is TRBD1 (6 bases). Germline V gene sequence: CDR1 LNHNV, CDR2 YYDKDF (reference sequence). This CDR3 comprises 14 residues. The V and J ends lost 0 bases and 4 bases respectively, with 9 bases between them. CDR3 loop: CATSRDRGRETQYF. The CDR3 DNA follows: TGTGCCACCAGCAGAGACAGGGGACGAGAGACCCAGTACTTC. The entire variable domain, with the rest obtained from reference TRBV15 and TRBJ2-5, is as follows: DAMVIQNPRYQVTQFGKPVTLSCSQTLNHNVMYWYQQKSSQAPKLLFHYYDKDFNNEADTPDNFQSRRPNTSFCFLDIRSPGLGDTAMYLCATSRDRGRETQYFGPGTRLLVL.

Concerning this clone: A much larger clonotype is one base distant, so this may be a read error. In DNA form, the CDR3 reads TGCGCCAGCAGGGTCGGCTCTGGGGCCAACGTCCTGACTTTC. As protein: CASRVGSGANVLTF. The chain recombines TRBV5-1 with TRBJ2-6, with D unresolved. The CDR3 is made up of 14 amino acids. Germline V gene sequence: CDR1 SGHRS, CDR2 YFSETQ. Trimming removed 5 bases at V and 0 bases at J, with 6 bases between.

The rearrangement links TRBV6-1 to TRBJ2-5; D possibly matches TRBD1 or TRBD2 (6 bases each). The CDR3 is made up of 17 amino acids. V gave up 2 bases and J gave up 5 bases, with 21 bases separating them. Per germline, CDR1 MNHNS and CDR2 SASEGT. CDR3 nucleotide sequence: TGTGCCAGCAGTGAAACTTTGGGGGGCCCCGGGGTCGAGACCCAGTACTTC. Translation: CASSETLGGPGVETQYF.

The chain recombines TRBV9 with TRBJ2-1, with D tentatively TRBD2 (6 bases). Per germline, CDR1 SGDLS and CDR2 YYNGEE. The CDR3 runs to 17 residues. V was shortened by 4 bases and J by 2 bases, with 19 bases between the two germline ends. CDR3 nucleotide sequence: TGTGCCAGCAGCTTGGTTGGCGGGACGACCCCCTACAATGAGCAGTTCTTC. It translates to CASSLVGGTTPYNEQFF. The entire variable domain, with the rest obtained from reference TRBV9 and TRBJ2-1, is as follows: DSGVTQTPKHLITATGQRVTLRCSPRSGDLSVYWYQQSLDQGLQFLIQYYNGEERAKGNILERFSAQQFPDLHSELNLSSLELGDSALYFCASSLVGGTTPYNEQFFGPGTRLTVL.

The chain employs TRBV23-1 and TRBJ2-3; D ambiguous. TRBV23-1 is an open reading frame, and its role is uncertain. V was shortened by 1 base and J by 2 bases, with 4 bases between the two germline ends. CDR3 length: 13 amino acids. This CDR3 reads CASSQYVTDTQYF. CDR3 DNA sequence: TGCGCCAGCAGTCAATACGTCACAGATACGCAGTATTTT.

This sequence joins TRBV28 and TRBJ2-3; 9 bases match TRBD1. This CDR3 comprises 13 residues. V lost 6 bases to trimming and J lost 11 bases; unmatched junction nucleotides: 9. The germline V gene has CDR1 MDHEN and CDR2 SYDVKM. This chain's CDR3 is CASRPPDRGKQYF. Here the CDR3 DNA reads TGTGCCAGCAGGCCGCCCGACAGGGGGAAGCAGTATTTT.

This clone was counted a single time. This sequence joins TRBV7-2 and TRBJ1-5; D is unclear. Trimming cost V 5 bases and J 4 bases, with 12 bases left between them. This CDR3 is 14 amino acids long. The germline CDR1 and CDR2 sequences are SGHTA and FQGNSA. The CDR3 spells CASSDPRENQPQHF. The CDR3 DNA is TGTGCCAGCAGCGATCCCCGGGAGAATCAGCCCCAGCATTTT.

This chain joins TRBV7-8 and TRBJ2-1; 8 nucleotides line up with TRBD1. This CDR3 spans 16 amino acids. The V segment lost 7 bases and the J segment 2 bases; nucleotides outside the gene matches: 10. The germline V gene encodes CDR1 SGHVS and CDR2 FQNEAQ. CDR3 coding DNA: TGTGCCAGCACCCCGATGGACAGGGAGACCTACAATGAGCAGTTCTTC. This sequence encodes CASTPMDRETYNEQFF. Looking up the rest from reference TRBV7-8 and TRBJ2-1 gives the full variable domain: GAGVSQSPRYKVAKRGQDVALRCDPISGHVSLFWYQQALGQGPEFLTYFQNEAQLDKSGLPSDRFFAERPEGSVSTLKIQRTQQEDSAVYLCASTPMDRETYNEQFFGPGTRLTVL.

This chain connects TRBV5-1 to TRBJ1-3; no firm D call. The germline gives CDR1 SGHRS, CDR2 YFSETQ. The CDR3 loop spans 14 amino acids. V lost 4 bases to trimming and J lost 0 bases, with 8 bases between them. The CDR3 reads CASSPLVSGNTIYF. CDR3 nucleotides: TGCGCCAGCAGCCCCCTGGTCTCTGGAAACACCATATATTTT. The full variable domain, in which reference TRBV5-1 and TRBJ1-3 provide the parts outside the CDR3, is KAGVTQTPRYLIKTRGQQVTLSCSPISGHRSVSWYQQTPGQGLQFLFEYFSETQRNKGNFPGRFSGRQFSNSRSEMNVSTLELGDSALYLCASSPLVSGNTIYFGEGSWLTVV.

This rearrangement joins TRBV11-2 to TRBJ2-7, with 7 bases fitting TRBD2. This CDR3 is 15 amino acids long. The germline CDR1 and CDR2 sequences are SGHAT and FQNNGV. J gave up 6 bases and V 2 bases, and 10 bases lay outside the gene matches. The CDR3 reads CASSLRMAGEGEQYF. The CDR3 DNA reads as TGTGCCAGCAGCTTAAGGATGGCGGGAGAAGGCGAGCAGTACTTC.